This note documents a single T cell receptor beta chain sequence. As yet, its antigen is unknown. These data are taken from a study of PD-L1 blockade in urothelial cancer. For the study at large: The year 2014 saw patients start atezolizumab, 1,200 mg intravenously every 3 weeks. Study-wide results and caveats: Below-median pretreatment blood TCR clonality was a predictor of better survival.

Measured with immunoSEQ multiplex PCR; TCRdb has only the in-frame clones, and not every one. The sample lists 25,000 to 35,000 clones, around 84% seen once, with about 3% in the top ten. Sample time point: peripheral blood 6 weeks after treatment start. This sample comprised PBMCs, obtained around atezolizumab (anti-PD-L1) treatment. This receptor was identified in a man aged 65-85 years with urothelial cancer.

CDR3 in DNA: TGTGCCAGCAGCTTCAGGACGGAGGGGCCCCTGAACACTGAAGCTTTCTTT. It encodes CASSFRTEGPLNTEAFF. The chain is built from TRBV11-2 and TRBJ1-1, with D maybe TRBD1 (5 bases). Germline V lookup: CDR1 SGHAT, CDR2 FQNNGV. CDR3 length: 17 residues. Trimming removed 3 bases from V and 0 bases from J, with 17 bases in between.